This TCR beta chain was sequenced in a study of blood T cell repertoires in COVID-19. The overall study: Sites across the United States, Italy and Spain contributed samples from acute and convalescent COVID-19. The analysed material was cDNA or gDNA that came from T cells, B-cell-depleted T cells, or PBMCs.

The CDR3 covers 14 residues. V lost 6 bases and J lost 8; bases outside the gene matches: 11. The germline CDR1 and CDR2 sequences are MNHEY and SVGAGI. Generated by immunoSEQ multiplex PCR, the TCRdb table keeps only in-frame clones and is missing some. The sample consists of roughly 700,000 clones, 75% to 90% of them appearing once. This clonotype originated in a young woman with acute or convalescent COVID-19. V is TRBV6-5 and J is TRBJ1-2; 8 bases align to TRBD1. Sequencing used peripheral blood. CDR3 sequence reads: CASRVTGTGGGYTF. CDR3 in DNA: TGTGCCAGCAGGGTTACCGGGACAGGAGGCGGCTACACCTTC.